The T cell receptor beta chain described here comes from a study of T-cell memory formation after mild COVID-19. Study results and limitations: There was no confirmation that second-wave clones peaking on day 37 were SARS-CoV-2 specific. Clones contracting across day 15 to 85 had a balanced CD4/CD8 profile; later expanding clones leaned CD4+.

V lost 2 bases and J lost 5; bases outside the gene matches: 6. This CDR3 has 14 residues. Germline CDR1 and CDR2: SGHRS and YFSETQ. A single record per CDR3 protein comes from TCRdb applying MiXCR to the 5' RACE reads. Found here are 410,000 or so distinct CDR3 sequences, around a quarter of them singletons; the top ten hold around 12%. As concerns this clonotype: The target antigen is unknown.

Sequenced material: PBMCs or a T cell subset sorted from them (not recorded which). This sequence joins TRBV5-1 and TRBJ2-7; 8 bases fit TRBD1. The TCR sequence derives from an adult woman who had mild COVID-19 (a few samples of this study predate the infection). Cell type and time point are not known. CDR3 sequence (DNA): TGCGCCAGCAGCTTTCCCCGGACAGGGAACGAGCAGTACTTC. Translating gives CASSFPRTGNEQYF.